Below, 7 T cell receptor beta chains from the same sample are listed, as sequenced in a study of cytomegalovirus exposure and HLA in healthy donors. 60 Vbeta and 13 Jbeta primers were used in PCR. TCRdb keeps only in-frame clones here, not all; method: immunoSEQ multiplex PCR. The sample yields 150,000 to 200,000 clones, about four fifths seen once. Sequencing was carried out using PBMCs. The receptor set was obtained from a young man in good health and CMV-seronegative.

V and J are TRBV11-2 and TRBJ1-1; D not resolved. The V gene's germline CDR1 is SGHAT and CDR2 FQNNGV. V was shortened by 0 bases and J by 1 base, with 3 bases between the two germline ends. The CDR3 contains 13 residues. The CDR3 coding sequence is TGTGCCAGCAGCTTAGAGAGGAACACTGAAGCTTTCTTT. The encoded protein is CASSLERNTEAFF.

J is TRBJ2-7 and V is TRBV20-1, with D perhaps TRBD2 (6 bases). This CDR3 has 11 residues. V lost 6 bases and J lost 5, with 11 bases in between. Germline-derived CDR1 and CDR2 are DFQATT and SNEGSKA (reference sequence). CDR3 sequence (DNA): TGCAGTGCCGATGGCGGGAACGAGCAGTACTTC. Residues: CSADGGNEQYF.

The CDR3 loop is CASSAGTGKEKLFF. The DNA of the CDR3 is TGTGCCAGTAGTGCCGGGACAGGGAAAGAAAAACTGTTTTTT. V usage is TRBV19 and J usage is TRBJ1-4; 9 positions agree with TRBD1. The CDR3 runs to 14 residues. Germline CDR1 LNHDA, CDR2 SQIVND (reference sequence). J gave up 8 bases and V 5 bases, and 6 bases lay outside the gene matches.

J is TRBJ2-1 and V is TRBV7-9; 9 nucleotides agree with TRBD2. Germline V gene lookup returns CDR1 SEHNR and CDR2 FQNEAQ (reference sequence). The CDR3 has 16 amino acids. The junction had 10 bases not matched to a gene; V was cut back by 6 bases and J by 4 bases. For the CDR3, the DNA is TGTGCCAGCAGGGAGCCTAGCGGGGAAGCATACAATGAGCAGTTCTTC. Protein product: CASREPSGEAYNEQFF.

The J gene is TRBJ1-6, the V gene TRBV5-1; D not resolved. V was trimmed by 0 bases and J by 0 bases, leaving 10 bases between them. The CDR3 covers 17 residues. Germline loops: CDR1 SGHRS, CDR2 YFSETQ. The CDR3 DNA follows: TGCGCCAGCAGCTTGGAATTACCGAGCTCCTATAATTCACCCCTCCACTTT. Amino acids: CASSLELPSSYNSPLHF.

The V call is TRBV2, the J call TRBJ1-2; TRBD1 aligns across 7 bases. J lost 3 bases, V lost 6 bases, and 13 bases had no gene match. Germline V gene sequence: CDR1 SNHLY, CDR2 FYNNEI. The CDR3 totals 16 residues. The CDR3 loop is CASRNPGQLRDYGYTF. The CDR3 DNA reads TGTGCCAGCAGGAACCCGGGACAGTTAAGGGACTATGGCTACACCTTC.

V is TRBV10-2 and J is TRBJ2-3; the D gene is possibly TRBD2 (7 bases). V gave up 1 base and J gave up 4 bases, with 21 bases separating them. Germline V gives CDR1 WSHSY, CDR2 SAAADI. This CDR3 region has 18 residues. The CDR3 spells CASSEFGSAGAPADTQYF. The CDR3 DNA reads TGCGCCAGCAGTGAGTTTGGGTCTGCGGGGGCTCCGGCAGATACGCAGTATTTT.